This TCR beta chain was retrieved from a study of CD8 T cells in Susac syndrome (dated by TCRdb to 2018 to 2020). Broadly, across the study: The study used repertoire sequencing to test whether antigen drove CD8+ T cell activation and differentiation in Susac syndrome. CD8+ T cell repertoire clonality was compared between around eleven healthy donors, around 14 Susac syndrome patients and around 15 multiple sclerosis patients. The study at large found these results: The study acknowledged that relatively few individuals were included in the TCR sequencing and HLA analysis.

On this clonotype itself: Its binding antigen is unknown. Per-base qualities were not stored, and no clone one base away is much larger.

RNA was extracted using the RNeasy kit, and about 0.45 to 1 ug of the RNA was reverse transcribed with random hexamers. The immunoSEQ multiplex PCR assay, which covers 54 Vbeta and 13 Jbeta segments, was used to amplify TCR beta CDR3 regions. PCR amplification bias was corrected using a synthetic template baseline for primer optimization and computational correction. In the source study's methods: Reads were assigned to V, D and J genes according to IMGT and analyzed in immunoSEQ Analyzer, with only productive sequences retained. Clonality was calculated as one minus the Shannon entropy normalized by log2 of the number of productive unique sequences. For each patient and control, public and private clones were evaluated among the 100 most prevalent clones. Susac-specific clones were defined as absent from healthy and MS cohorts, some 1,000 published viral clones and other ImmuneACCESS disease sequences. Starting from the raw public reads, TCRdb applied fastp trimming at Q25, assembled clones with MiXCR and retained in-frame beta chains. Merged by CDR3 protein, the rows form single entries marked with the most common genes and DNA. The V and J calls were determined by TCRdb, not by the authors. This sample has 120,000 to 150,000 distinct CDR3 sequences in its table, and approximately 95% of those were observed once. The ten largest clones add up to about 0.26% of the sample.

High-throughput TCR beta sequencing profiled peripheral blood CD8+ and CD4+ T cells from healthy donors, Susac syndrome patients and multiple sclerosis patients. Healthy donors were included as age- and sex-matched controls. Bulk CD8+ and CD4+ T cells were purified magnetically by negative isolation, whereas CD8+ TEMRA cells were enriched by FACS. Blood was collected in EDTA tubes and processed within 24 hours, with PBMCs isolated through density gradient centrifugation. PBMCs destined for TCR sequencing were cryopreserved in liquid nitrogen and later thawed in a 37 °C water bath. The sorted or isolated CD4+, CD8+ and CD8+ TEMRA cells reached a purity of at least 90%. Sequenced input: CD8+ T cells from PBMCs. The source is a human donor in good health.

The CDR3 protein sequence reads: CASSQVDREDTQYF. At the DNA level, the sequence is TGTGCCAGCAGCCAAGTCGACAGGGAGGATACGCAGTATTTT. Recombination connected TRBV14 to TRBJ2-3; TRBD1 aligns with 7 central bases. The cysteine opens and the phenylalanine closes a CDR3 of 14 amino acids. Left in the record is the CDR3 DNA by itself, 42 bases read in frame from the first base. For CDR1 and CDR2, the germline V gene lists SGHDN and FVKESK. V ends up 1 base short and J 6 bases short, with an unmatched junction base count of 4.